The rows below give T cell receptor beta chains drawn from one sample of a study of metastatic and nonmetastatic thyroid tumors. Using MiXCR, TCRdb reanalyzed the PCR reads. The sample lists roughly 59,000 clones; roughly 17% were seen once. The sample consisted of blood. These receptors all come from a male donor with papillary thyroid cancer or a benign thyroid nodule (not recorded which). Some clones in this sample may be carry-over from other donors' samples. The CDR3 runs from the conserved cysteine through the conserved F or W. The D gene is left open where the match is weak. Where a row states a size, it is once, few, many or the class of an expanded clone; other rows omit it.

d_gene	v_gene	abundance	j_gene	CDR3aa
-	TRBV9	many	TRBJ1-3	CASSLSLQESGNTIYF
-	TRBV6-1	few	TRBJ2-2	CASSEVQFNTGELFF
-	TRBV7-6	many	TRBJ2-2	CASSQFIGLFHTGELFF
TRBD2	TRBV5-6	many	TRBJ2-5	CASSKTGLAVEETQYF
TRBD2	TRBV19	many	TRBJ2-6	CASTTGGGLSGANVLTF
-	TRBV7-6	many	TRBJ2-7	CASSPGATTYEQYF
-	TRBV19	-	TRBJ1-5	CASSMSVLQVGSNQPQHF
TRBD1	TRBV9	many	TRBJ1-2	CASSVGTGAYGYTF
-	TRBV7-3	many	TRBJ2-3	CASSRQGWGTDTQYF
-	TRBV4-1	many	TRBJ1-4	CASSQDRRGGNEKLFF
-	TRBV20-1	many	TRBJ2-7	CSARPDTTYEQYF
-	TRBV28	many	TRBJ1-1	CASSSLDTANTEAFF
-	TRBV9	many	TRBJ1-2	CASSVGGENYGYTF
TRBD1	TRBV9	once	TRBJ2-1	CASSYGTGTGVYNEQSF
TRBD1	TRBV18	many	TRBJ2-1	CASSPRDRGYNEQFF
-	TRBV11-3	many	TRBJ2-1	CASSLGSVRNNEQFF
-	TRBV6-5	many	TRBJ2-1	CASSYSGGRADNEQFF
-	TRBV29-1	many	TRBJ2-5	CSVFIRVDQETQYF
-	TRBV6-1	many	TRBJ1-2	CASSSPPWAQRAAGYTF
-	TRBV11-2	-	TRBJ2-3	CASSPLVVATTDTQYF
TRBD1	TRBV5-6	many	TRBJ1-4	CASSLMGQERATNEKLFF
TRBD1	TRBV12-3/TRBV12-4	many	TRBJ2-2	CASSPGTGRNTGELFF
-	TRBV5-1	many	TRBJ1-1	CASSLEAGANTEAFF
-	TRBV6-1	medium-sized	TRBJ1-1	CASSEYNTEAFF
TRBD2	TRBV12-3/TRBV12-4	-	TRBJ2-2	CASRHRTSGVKTGVLFF
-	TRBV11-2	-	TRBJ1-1	CASRYGDTEAFF
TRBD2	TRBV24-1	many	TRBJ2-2	CATSDFPSGSGTGELFF
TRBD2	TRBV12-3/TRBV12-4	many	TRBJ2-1	CASSPRTSSNEQFF
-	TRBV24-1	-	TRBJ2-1	CATSDLGQGFNEQFF
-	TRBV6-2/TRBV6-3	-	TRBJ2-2	CASSSGGEPNTLELFF
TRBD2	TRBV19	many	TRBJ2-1	CASSIPPSGSYNEQFF
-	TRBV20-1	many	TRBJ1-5	CSAVALLGGNQPQHF
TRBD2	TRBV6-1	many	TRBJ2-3	CASSAGTSGTDTQYF
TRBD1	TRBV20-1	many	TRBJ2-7	CSARDLGGLYEQYF
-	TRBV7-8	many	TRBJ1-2	CASSFLEGPSHYGYTF
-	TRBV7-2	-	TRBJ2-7	CASSLGPGPYEQYF
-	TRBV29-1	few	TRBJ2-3	CSVEEGSGVMGPTDTQYF
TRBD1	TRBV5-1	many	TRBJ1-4	CASRPTGTVNEKLFF
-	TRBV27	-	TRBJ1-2	CASSLSENKYGYTF
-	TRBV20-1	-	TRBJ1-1	CSASLGPAAFF
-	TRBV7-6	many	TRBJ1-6	CASSRQVGLEFNSPLHF